This passage covers 18 T cell receptor beta chains from one sample sequenced in a study of beta chain features in type 1 diabetes. Expressed TCRB transcripts were sequenced because the isolated RNA had all been reverse transcribed beforehand. Only in-frame clones appear in the TCRdb table, and some are missing; sequencing was by immunoSEQ multiplex PCR. The sample contains nearly 350,000 clones, 7.5% to 9% of which appear only once. The sample taken for sequencing was central memory CD4+ T cells from blood. These receptors were collected from a woman younger than 30 in good health.

There are many counts of this clone. The gene calls are TRBV14 and TRBJ2-1; D might be TRBD2 (7 bases). Germline lookup yields CDR1 SGHDN and CDR2 FVKESK. The CDR3 is 13 residues long. V was pared by 4 bases and J by 9 bases, with 13 bases between. The CDR3 DNA is TGTGCCAGCAGCCGGACGGGGGGCCGTGAGCAGTTCTTC. Translating gives CASSRTGGREQFF. Based on the CDR3 plus reference TRBV14 and TRBJ2-1, the full variable domain is EAGVTQFPSHSVIEKGQTVTLRCDPISGHDNLYWYRRVMGKEIKFLLHFVKESKQDESGMPNNRFLAERTGGTYSTLKVQPAELEDSGVYFCASSRTGGREQFFGPGTRLTVL.

This clone was seen a handful of times. The genes are TRBV7-6 and TRBJ2-2; 9 bases match TRBD2. V lost 6 bases and J lost 6; bases outside the gene matches: 8. This CDR3 is built from 15 residues. Germline assignment: CDR1 SGHVS and CDR2 FNYEAQ. The DNA for the CDR3 is TGTGCCAGCAGGGCGGGAGCGGGAGGTTCCGGGGAGCTGTTTTTT. It specifies CASRAGAGGSGELFF.

This clone was detected ten times or more. The chain has TRBV18 and TRBJ2-7; 8 positions agree with TRBD1. Trimming removed 3 bases from V and 5 bases from J; junction bases left unmatched: 6. In germline, CDR1 is KGHSH, CDR2 LQKENI. This CDR3 spans 14 amino acids. In nucleotides, the CDR3 is TGTGCCAGCTCACCCCGACAGGGGATAAACGAGCAGTACTTC. Protein: CASSPRQGINEQYF.

The rearrangement joins TRBV25-1 to TRBJ2-2, with 13 bases lining up with TRBD2. The CDR3 is 16 residues long. Per germline, CDR1 MGHDK and CDR2 SYGVNS. V lost 4 bases, J lost 4 bases, and 3 bases stayed unmatched. CDR3 amino acids: CASSALAGGPTGELFF. The DNA for the CDR3 is TGTGCCAGCAGTGCACTAGCGGGAGGGCCCACCGGGGAGCTGTTTTTT.

The chain has TRBV2 and TRBJ1-2; D possibly corresponds to TRBD1 (5 bases). V was clipped by 2 bases and J by 5 bases, with 12 bases between them. The germline gives CDR1 SNHLY, CDR2 FYNNEI. The CDR3 consists of 14 residues. In DNA form, the CDR3 reads TGTGCCAGCAGTGAACCCGCAGGGTGGTATGGCTACACCTTC. Its protein product is CASSEPAGWYGYTF.

The chain uses TRBV7-2 and TRBJ2-5; D is ambiguous. Germline values: CDR1 SGHTA, CDR2 FQGNSA. With 7 bases removed from V and 1 base from J, the gap between germline ends came to 10 bases. CDR3 length: 13 amino acids. The chain's CDR3 is CASKVQSQETQYF. DNA for the CDR3: TGTGCCAGCAAAGTACAGAGCCAAGAGACCCAGTACTTC.

This clone was seen a handful of times. This may be a read error, as it is one base from a much larger clone. The V gene is TRBV7-9, the J gene TRBJ1-4; 8 bases are shared with TRBD1. The germline V gene has CDR1 SEHNR and CDR2 FQNEAQ (reference sequence). The CDR3 has 14 residues. V shed 5 bases, J shed 8 bases, and the junction held 7 bases outside the gene matches. This CDR3 is CASSIQGVKEKLFF. The CDR3, as DNA: TGTGCCAGCAGCATACAGGGGGTGAAAGAAAAACTGTTTTTT.

The table lists this clone with a few counts. This chain joins TRBV28 and TRBJ1-2; 10 bases line up with TRBD1. V lost 5 bases and J lost 4; bases outside the gene matches: 4. There are 14 residues in the CDR3. CDR1 and CDR2 from the germline V gene are MDHEN and SYDVKM. Here the CDR3 reads CASSPDRGGYGYTF. In DNA, the CDR3 is TGTGCCAGCAGTCCGGACAGGGGGGGCTATGGCTACACCTTC.

In this sample, this clone turned up a few times. The V gene is TRBV19, the J gene TRBJ2-2; D gene ambiguous. The germline gives CDR1 LNHDA, CDR2 SQIVND (reference sequence). This CDR3 is built from 14 residues. Trimming removed 4 bases at V and 6 bases at J, with 12 bases between. As DNA, the CDR3 is TGTGCCAGTAGTACTTACACGGTCGCCGGGGAGCTGTTTTTT. Translating it yields CASSTYTVAGELFF.

This rearrangement joins TRBV28 to TRBJ1-5, with 7 positions matching TRBD1. This CDR3 contains 14 residues. Germline V gene lookup returns CDR1 MDHEN and CDR2 SYDVKM. The junction had 7 bases not matched to a gene; V was cut back by 6 bases and J by 5 bases. The CDR3 is CASRVRDSYQPQHF. The CDR3 DNA reads TGTGCCAGCAGGGTCCGGGACAGCTATCAGCCCCAGCATTTT.

This clone has a handful of counts. The J gene is TRBJ1-2, the V gene TRBV20-1; D uncertain. The CDR3 runs to 10 residues. The V gene lost 5 bases and the J gene lost 2 bases, with 3 bases spanning the gap. The germline CDR1 and CDR2 sequences are DFQATT and SNEGSKA (reference sequence). The CDR3: CSAENYGYTF. Written as DNA, the CDR3 is TGCAGTGCTGAAAACTATGGCTACACCTTC.

The chain recombines TRBV4-3 with TRBJ2-7; D not certain. The V end was cut by 0 bases, the J end by 6 bases, with 9 bases between. The CDR3 spans 13 residues. CDR1 LGHNA and CDR2 YSLEER come from the germline V gene. CDR3 DNA: TGCGCCAGCAGCCAAGATGTGGCAACCGAGCAGTACTTC. Translation gives CASSQDVATEQYF.

This clone has ten or more counts. This chain links TRBV2 with TRBJ2-3; no firm D call. Germline CDR1 and CDR2: SNHLY and FYNNEI. There are 15 residues in the CDR3. V was trimmed by 1 base and J by 2 bases, leaving 10 bases between them. CDR3 DNA: TGTGCCAGCAGTGAAGACGGTCCGGCCACAGATACGCAGTATTTT. It yields the protein CASSEDGPATDTQYF. Complete variable domain (other parts from reference TRBV2 and TRBJ2-3): EPEVTQTPSHQVTQMGQEVILRCVPISNHLYFYWYRQILGQKVEFLVSFYNNEISEKSEIFDDQFSVERPDGSNFTLKIRSTKLEDSAMYFCASSEDGPATDTQYFGPGTRLTVL.

This clone was observed at least ten times. The rearrangement joins TRBV2 to TRBJ2-7; D might be TRBD2 (6 bases). Germline-derived CDR1 and CDR2 are SNHLY and FYNNEI. Deletions cut 3 bases from V and 5 bases from J, with 11 bases between. The CDR3 loop spans 13 amino acids. CDR3 nucleotide sequence: TGTGCCAGCAGTGAGACTAGACAAAACGAGCAGTACTTC. It is translated as CASSETRQNEQYF.

Regarding this clone: This sample includes further DNA sequences coding for the same CDR3. The chain couples TRBV5-4 to TRBJ2-3; TRBD2 agrees at 9 bases. The CDR3 has 16 amino acids. Germline V CDR1 and CDR2: SGHNT, YYREEE (reference sequence). V was pared by 1 base and J by 1 base, with 4 bases of the junction left unmatched. The CDR3 nucleotides read TGTGCCAGCAGCTTGTTCCTAGCGGGACGCACAGATACGCAGTATTTT. As protein: CASSLFLAGRTDTQYF.

This clone was observed a few times. The chain is built from TRBV7-2 and TRBJ1-4; 7 nucleotides match TRBD1. Trimming cost V 3 bases and J 7 bases; bases outside gene matches: 5. Per the germline V gene, CDR1 is SGHTA and CDR2 is FQGNSA. The CDR3 runs 14 residues. The CDR3 spells CASSLNRGGEKLFF. Here the CDR3 DNA reads TGTGCCAGCAGCTTGAACAGGGGTGGTGAAAAACTGTTTTTT.

At least ten counts were recorded for this clone. The chain links TRBV7-8 to TRBJ2-5, with 11 bases matching TRBD2. J was trimmed by 1 base and V by 7 bases; bases with no gene match: 5. The CDR3 sequence is 15 residues long. In germline, CDR1 is SGHVS, CDR2 FQNEAQ. CDR3 residues: CASNPGLAVQETQYF. CDR3 DNA: TGTGCCAGCAACCCGGGACTAGCGGTCCAAGAGACCCAGTACTTC.

This clone was observed many times. The J gene is TRBJ2-1, the V gene TRBV9, with D uncertain. The CDR3 has 11 amino acids. Germline CDR1 and CDR2: SGDLS and YYNGEE. V lost 4 bases, J lost 10 bases, and 9 bases lay in between. The CDR3: CASSSADEQFF. CDR3 DNA: TGTGCCAGCAGCTCAGCAGACGAGCAGTTCTTC.